This T cell receptor (beta chain) derives from a study of Graves' ophthalmopathy and Graves' hyperthyroidism. Points on this clonotype: Its antigen remains unidentified.

No donor had other autoimmune disease, uncontrolled infection, pregnancy or lactation. V dropped 3 bases and J dropped 6; count of bases not matched to a gene: 12. The length of the CDR3 is 16 residues. Germline V gene sequence: CDR1 LNHNV, CDR2 YYDKDF (reference sequence). Using RNA transcripts, the TCR beta CDR3 regions were amplified. Second-round multiplex PCR came after first-round RT-PCR with HTBI primers. Using its own MiXCR run on the multiplex PCR reads, TCRdb lists one record per CDR3 protein. Of hundreds of thousands of distinct CDR3 sequences in the sample, about 40% were seen once. Study results and limitations: Most expanded clonotypes from thyroid (those above 0.001 frequency) were also found in blood.

The V call is TRBV15, the J call TRBJ1-2, with 8 bases lining up with TRBD1. Input material: peripheral blood. This TCR came from an adult man with Graves' ophthalmopathy. CDR3 in DNA: TGTGCCACCAGCAGCGGCTCCGGACAGGGCCGCAATGGCTACACCTTC. Protein product: CATSSGSGQGRNGYTF.